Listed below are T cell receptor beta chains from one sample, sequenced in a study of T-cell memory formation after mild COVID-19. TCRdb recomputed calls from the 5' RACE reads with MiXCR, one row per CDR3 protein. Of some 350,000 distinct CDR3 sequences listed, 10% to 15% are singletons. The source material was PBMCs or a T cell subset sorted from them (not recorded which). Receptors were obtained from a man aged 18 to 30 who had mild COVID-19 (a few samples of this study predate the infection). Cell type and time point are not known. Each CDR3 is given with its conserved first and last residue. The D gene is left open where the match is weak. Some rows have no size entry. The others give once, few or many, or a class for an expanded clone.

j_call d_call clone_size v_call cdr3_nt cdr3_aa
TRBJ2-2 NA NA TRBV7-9 TGTGCCAGCAGCGCACGAAATCCTGGCAGTCTGGATGGCGGGGAGCTGTTTTTT CASSARNPGSLDGGELFF
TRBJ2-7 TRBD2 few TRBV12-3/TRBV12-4 TGTGCCAGCACCTGGGCGGGGGGGACCTACGAGCAGTACTTC CASTWAGGTYEQYF
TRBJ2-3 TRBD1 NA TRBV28 TGTGCCAGCAAACCGGGACAGGTGGGCACAGATACGCAGTATTTT CASKPGQVGTDTQYF
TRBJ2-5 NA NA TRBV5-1 TGCGCCAGCAGCTTACTGGGCCAGGGAGGCCAAGAGACCCAGTACTTC CASSLLGQGGQETQYF
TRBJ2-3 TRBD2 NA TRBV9 TGTGCCAGCAGCGTAGTTGGGACTACAATCACAGATACGCAGTATTTT CASSVVGTTITDTQYF
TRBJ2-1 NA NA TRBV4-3 TGCGCCAGCAGCCCGGGGATAGGGGGGGGCCGCGATGAGCAGTTCTTC CASSPGIGGGRDEQFF
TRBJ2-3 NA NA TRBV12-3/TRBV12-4 TGTGCCAGCAGCGCCAGGTCCGGGCCAGATACGCAGTATTTT CASSARSGPDTQYF
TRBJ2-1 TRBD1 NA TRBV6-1 TGTGCCAGCAGCGGGACAGGGGCCCGAGGGAAGTTCTTC CASSGTGARGKFF
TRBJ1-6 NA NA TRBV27 TGTGCCAGCAGGGGGGGGTCCTATAATTCACCCCTCCACTTT CASRGGSYNSPLHF
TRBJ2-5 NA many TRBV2 TGTGCCAGCAGTGCAGGGTCCGAGACCCAGTACTTC CASSAGSETQYF
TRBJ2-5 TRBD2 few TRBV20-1 TGCAGTGCTACGGAGCGGGGGGGCCGAGAGACCCAGTACTTC CSATERGGRETQYF
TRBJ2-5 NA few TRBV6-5 TGTGCCAGCAGTTCCGGACGGGACAATCAAGAGACCCAGTACTTC CASSSGRDNQETQYF
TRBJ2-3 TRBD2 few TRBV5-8 TGTGCCAGCAGCTCCGATGGCGGGGGGGCGAAAGATACGCAGTATTTT CASSSDGGGAKDTQYF
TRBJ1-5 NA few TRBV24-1 TGTGCCACCGGGGTCCAAAAGAATCAGCCCCAGCATTTT CATGVQKNQPQHF
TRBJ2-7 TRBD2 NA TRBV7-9 TGTGCCAGCAGCCTAGCGGCAAGAAGCGAGCAGTACTTC CASSLAARSEQYF
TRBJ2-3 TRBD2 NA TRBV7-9 TGTGCCAGCACACCCCGGGGGGGAAACACAGATACGCAGTATTTT CASTPRGGNTDTQYF
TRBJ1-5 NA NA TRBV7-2 TGTGCCAGCAGCTTAGTAGGAACTAGCAATCAGCCCCAGCATTTT CASSLVGTSNQPQHF
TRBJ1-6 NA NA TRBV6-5 TGTGCCAGCAGTTGGGGGTTCGATTCACCCCTCCACTTT CASSWGFDSPLHF
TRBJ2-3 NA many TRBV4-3 TGCGCCAGCAGCCAAGTCGAGGGCACAGATACGCAGTATTTT CASSQVEGTDTQYF
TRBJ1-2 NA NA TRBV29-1 TGCAGCGTGGGTGGTGTCAGCTATGGCTACACCTTC CSVGGVSYGYTF
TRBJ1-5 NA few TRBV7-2 TGTGCCAGCAGCCCAGAGGCGTATCAGCCCCAGCATTTT CASSPEAYQPQHF
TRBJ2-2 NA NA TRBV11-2 TGTGCCAGCAGCAAACCATCGGGGCGGCGAAAAAACACCGGGGAGCTGTTTTTT CASSKPSGRRKNTGELFF
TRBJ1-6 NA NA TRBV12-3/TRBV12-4 TGTGCCAGCAGTTTTAAGGGGGGAATTTCGGGTTCACCCCTCCACTTT CASSFKGGISGSPLHF
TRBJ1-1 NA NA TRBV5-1 TGCGCCAGCAGTTCGCCCCTGGGACAAACGAACACTGAAGCTTTCTTT CASSSPLGQTNTEAFF
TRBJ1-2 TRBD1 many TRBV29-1 TGCAGCGTTGGAGGGGGCGCGAGTTATGGCTACACCTTC CSVGGGASYGYTF
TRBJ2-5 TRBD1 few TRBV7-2 TGTGCCAGCAGCTTAGTGGGAGTTGCGACAGGGGCACAAGAGACCCAGTACTTC CASSLVGVATGAQETQYF
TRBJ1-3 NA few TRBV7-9 TGTGCCAGCAGCTATGGGACCGCTGGAAACACCATATATTTT CASSYGTAGNTIYF
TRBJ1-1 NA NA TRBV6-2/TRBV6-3 TGTGCCAGCTTATCCAGAGTGGGCACTGAAGCTTTCTTT CASLSRVGTEAFF
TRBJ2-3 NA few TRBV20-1 TGCAGTGCTAGTGTAGGAACAGATACGCAGTATTTT CSASVGTDTQYF
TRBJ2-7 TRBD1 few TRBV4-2 TGTGCCAGCAGCCAGGGGACAGGGACCTACGAGCAGTACTTC CASSQGTGTYEQYF
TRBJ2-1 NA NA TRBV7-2 TGTGCCAGCGAACGGAGGGGGGCTGACAATGAGCAGTTCTTC CASERRGADNEQFF
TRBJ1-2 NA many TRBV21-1 TGTGCCAGCAGCAAACTCGGAAGGAACTATGGCTACACCTTC CASSKLGRNYGYTF
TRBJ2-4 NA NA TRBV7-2 TGTGCCAGCAGACCAGGGCGGGGGCAGGCCAAAAACATTCAGTACTTC CASRPGRGQAKNIQYF
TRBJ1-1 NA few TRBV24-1 TGTGCCACTCCACAACGGAGATTTGTGAACACTGAAGCTTTCTTT CATPQRRFVNTEAFF
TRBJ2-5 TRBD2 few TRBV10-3 TGTGCCATCAGTCAGGGACTAGCGGGGTTGGTAGAGACCCAGTACTTC CAISQGLAGLVETQYF